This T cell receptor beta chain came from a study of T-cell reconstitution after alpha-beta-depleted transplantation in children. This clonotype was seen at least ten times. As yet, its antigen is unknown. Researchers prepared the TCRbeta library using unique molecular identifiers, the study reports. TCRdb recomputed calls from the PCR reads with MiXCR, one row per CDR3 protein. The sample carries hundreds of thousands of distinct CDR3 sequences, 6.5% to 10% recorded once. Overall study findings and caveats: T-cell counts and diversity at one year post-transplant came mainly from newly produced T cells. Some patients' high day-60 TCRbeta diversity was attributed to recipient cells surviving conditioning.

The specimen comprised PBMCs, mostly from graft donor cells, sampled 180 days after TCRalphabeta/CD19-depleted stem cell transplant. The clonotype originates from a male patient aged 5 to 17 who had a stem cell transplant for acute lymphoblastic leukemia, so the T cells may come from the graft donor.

CDR3 DNA: TGCGCCAGCAGCTTGGATGTCGGTGAAGAGACCCAGTACTTC. It specifies CASSLDVGEETQYF. The V and J genes are TRBV5-1 and TRBJ2-5; no clear D gene. Germline assignment: CDR1 SGHRS and CDR2 YFSETQ. Trimming took 0 bases from V and 3 from J, leaving 9 bases between them. The CDR3 runs to 14 residues.